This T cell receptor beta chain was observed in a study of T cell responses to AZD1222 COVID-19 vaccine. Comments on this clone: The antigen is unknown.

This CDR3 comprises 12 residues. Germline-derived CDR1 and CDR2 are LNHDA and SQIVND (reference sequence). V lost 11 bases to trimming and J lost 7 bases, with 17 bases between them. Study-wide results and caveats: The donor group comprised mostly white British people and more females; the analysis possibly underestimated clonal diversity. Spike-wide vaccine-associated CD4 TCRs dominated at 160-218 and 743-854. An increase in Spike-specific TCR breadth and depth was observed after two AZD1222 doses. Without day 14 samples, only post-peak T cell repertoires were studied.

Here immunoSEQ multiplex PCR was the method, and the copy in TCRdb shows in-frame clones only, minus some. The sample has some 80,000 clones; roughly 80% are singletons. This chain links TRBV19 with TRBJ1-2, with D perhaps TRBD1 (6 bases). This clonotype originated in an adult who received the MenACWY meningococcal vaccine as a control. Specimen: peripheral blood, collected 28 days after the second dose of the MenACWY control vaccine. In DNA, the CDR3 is TGTGCCTCCGGGGTCAGGGGAGGTGGCTACACCTTC. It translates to CASGVRGGGYTF.